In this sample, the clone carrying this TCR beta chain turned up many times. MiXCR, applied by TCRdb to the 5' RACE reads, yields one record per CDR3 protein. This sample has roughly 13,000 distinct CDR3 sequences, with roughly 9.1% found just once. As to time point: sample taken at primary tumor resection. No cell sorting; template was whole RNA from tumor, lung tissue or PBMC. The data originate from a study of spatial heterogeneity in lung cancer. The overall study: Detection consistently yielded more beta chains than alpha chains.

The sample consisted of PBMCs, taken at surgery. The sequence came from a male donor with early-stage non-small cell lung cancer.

The CDR3, as DNA: TGTGCCAGCAGCCGACCGGGACAGGGATACAATGAGCAGTTCTTC. Protein sequence: CASSRPGQGYNEQFF. The genes are TRBV6-6 and TRBJ2-1, with 9 bases identical to TRBD1. V lost 6 bases and J lost 4; bases outside the gene matches: 7. Germline V gene sequence: CDR1 MNHNY, CDR2 SVGAGI (reference sequence). CDR3 length: 15 amino acids.